This is a list of T cell receptor beta chains from one sample in a study of T cell clones after liver transplantation. TCRdb's copy holds only in-frame clones and misses some; the assay was immunoSEQ multiplex PCR. The sample contains approximately 68,000 clones, 75% to 90% of which appear only once. Sample: CD4+ T cells from blood, taken before liver transplant. All receptors derive from a human donor who received a liver transplant. Both conserved end residues are part of each CDR3. D genes are given only for firm matches. Rows give clone size only sometimes, using once, few, many, or a class for an expanded clone.

len	v_gene	d_gene	j_gene	abundance	CDR3aa	CDR3nt
15	TRBV15	TRBD1	TRBJ2-2	-	CATSRDRVLTGELFF	TGTGCCACCAGCAGGGACAGGGTACTAACCGGGGAGCTGTTTTTT
13	TRBV28	-	TRBJ2-5	-	CASSLTGVGPQYF	TGTGCCAGCAGTTTAACAGGAGTGGGGCCCCAGTACTTC
17	TRBV2	-	TRBJ2-1	once	CASSASERVRSYNEQFF	TGTGCCAGCAGTGCCTCAGAGCGGGTCCGCTCCTACAATGAGCAGTTCTTC
14	TRBV6-5	TRBD1	TRBJ1-2	-	CASNKGGLDFDYTF	TGTGCCAGCAATAAAGGGGGCTTGGATTTTGACTACACCTTC
15	TRBV6-1	-	TRBJ1-4	few	CASRVDRSTNEKLFF	TGTGCCAGCAGAGTAGACAGATCAACTAATGAAAAACTGTTTTTT
15	TRBV5-1	-	TRBJ2-1	-	CASSLEGSLNNEQFF	TGCGCCAGCAGCTTGGAGGGTAGTTTAAACAATGAGCAGTTCTTC
16	TRBV28	TRBD1	TRBJ2-5	few	CASREYGTGDQETQYF	TGTGCCAGCAGGGAGTACGGGACAGGGGACCAAGAGACCCAGTACTTC
15	TRBV6-1	TRBD1	TRBJ1-5	-	CASSAGQGAVQPQHF	TGTGCCAGCAGTGCCGGACAGGGGGCTGTCCAGCCCCAGCATTTT
14	TRBV27	-	TRBJ1-4	-	CASIPTGPNEKLFF	TGTGCCAGCATTCCGACGGGACCCAATGAAAAACTGTTTTTT
13	TRBV6-5	-	TRBJ1-2	-	CASSYSTRGGYTF	TGTGCCAGCAGTTACTCGACACGGGGCGGCTACACCTTC
16	TRBV30	TRBD2	TRBJ2-1	-	CAWSAGLAGGPVEQFF	TGTGCCTGGAGCGCCGGACTAGCGGGAGGGCCCGTTGAGCAGTTCTTC
18	TRBV4-2	-	TRBJ2-1	few	CASSQAVTGTPSENEQFF	TGTGCCAGCAGCCAAGCAGTGACTGGGACACCGTCGGAGAATGAGCAGTTCTTC
15	TRBV19	-	TRBJ1-4	-	CASRPSGRVNEKLFF	TGTGCCAGTAGGCCTTCCGGCAGGGTTAATGAAAAACTGTTTTTT
16	TRBV19	-	TRBJ2-1	few	CASSIGIVRSYNEQFF	TGTGCCAGTAGTATAGGTATTGTGCGCTCCTACAATGAGCAGTTCTTC
13	TRBV7-8	-	TRBJ2-7	-	CASSLAGGTEKYF	TGTGCCAGCAGCTTAGCCGGGGGAACAGAAAAGTACTTC
14	TRBV6-1	TRBD2	TRBJ2-2	-	CASRVLAAFGELFF	TGTGCCAGCAGAGTTCTAGCGGCCTTCGGGGAGCTGTTTTTT
18	TRBV14	TRBD2	TRBJ2-1	-	CASSRVTSGRALGDEQFF	TGTGCCAGCAGCCGGGTGACTAGCGGGAGGGCCCTCGGCGATGAGCAGTTCTTC
12	TRBV28	-	TRBJ2-7	once	CASSSSSYEQYF	TGTGCCAGCAGTTCCTCGAGCTACGAGCAGTACTTC
12	TRBV28	-	TRBJ1-5	-	CASDRMDQPQHF	TGTGCCAGTGACAGGATGGATCAGCCCCAGCATTTT
17	TRBV21-1	-	TRBJ2-1	-	CASSKRRDGPPKDEQFF	TGTGCCAGCAGCAAAAGGAGGGATGGTCCCCCTAAGGATGAGCAGTTCTTC
15	TRBV27	-	TRBJ1-2	-	CASSPTGSPNYGYTF	TGTGCCAGCAGTCCTACAGGGTCCCCGAACTATGGCTACACCTTC
14	TRBV6-6	-	TRBJ1-4	-	CASSYGGGNEKLFF	TGTGCCAGCAGTTACGGAGGGGGGAATGAAAAACTGTTTTTT
17	TRBV27	TRBD1	TRBJ2-1	-	CASSLFNPGQGDYEQFF	TGTGCCAGCAGTTTATTTAACCCGGGACAGGGGGACTATGAGCAGTTCTTC
15	TRBV21-1	-	TRBJ1-4	-	CASSAPSGIREKLFF	TGTGCCAGCAGCGCCCCCTCAGGGATCCGCGAAAAACTGTTTTTT
15	TRBV7-2	TRBD1	TRBJ2-7	once	CASSLYRTGDYEQYF	TGTGCCAGCAGCTTATACAGGACAGGAGACTACGAGCAGTACTTC
13	TRBV30	-	TRBJ2-3	-	CAWSVSGTDTQYF	TGTGCCTGGAGTGTATCCGGGACAGATACGCAGTATTTT
14	TRBV5-4	-	TRBJ1-5	few	CASSLGGRDQPQHF	TGTGCCAGCAGCTTGGGGGGGCGAGATCAGCCCCAGCATTTT
14	TRBV6-5	-	TRBJ1-2	few	CASSPGPSNYGYTF	TGTGCCAGCAGTCCCGGGCCCTCTAACTATGGCTACACCTTC
12	TRBV7-2	-	TRBJ2-3	-	CASSLGSYGQYF	TGTGCCAGCAGCCTGGGGTCCTATGGGCAGTATTTT
18	TRBV9	TRBD1	TRBJ1-1	-	CASSVGPGTGGTNTEAFF	TGTGCCAGCAGCGTCGGACCGGGGACAGGGGGCACGAACACTGAAGCTTTCTTT
11	TRBV20-1	-	TRBJ1-1	few	CSAILYTEAFF	TGCAGTGCAATACTCTACACTGAAGCTTTCTTT
16	TRBV7-2	-	TRBJ1-5	few	CASSLEGGWSNQPQHF	TGTGCCAGCAGCTTAGAGGGGGGATGGAGCAATCAGCCCCAGCATTTT
14	TRBV5-1	-	TRBJ2-2	-	CASSWTSNTGELLF	TGCGCCAGCAGCTGGACTTCGAACACCGGGGAGCTGCTTTTT
13	TRBV7-9	TRBD1	TRBJ1-2	-	CASSTGAGYGYTF	TGTGCCAGCAGCACAGGGGCGGGGTATGGCTACACCTTC
14	TRBV4-3	-	TRBJ2-7	-	CASSRSRRNYEQYF	TGCGCCAGCAGCCGTAGTCGTCGGAACTACGAGCAGTACTTC
15	TRBV18	TRBD2	TRBJ2-1	few	CASSPRTSGSAEQFF	TGTGCCAGCTCACCACGGACTAGCGGGAGTGCTGAGCAGTTCTTC
16	TRBV27	TRBD2	TRBJ2-7	-	CASRQAWTSGSYEQYF	TGTGCCAGCCGACAAGCCTGGACTAGCGGATCCTACGAGCAGTACTTC
15	TRBV9	TRBD2	TRBJ2-3	-	CASSVVAGSTDTQYF	TGTGCCAGCAGCGTAGTAGCGGGGTCCACAGATACGCAGTATTTT
20	TRBV7-3	TRBD2	TRBJ2-2	-	CASSPSGLAGGRVRPGELFF	TGTGCCAGCAGCCCTTCAGGACTAGCGGGAGGTAGAGTCCGGCCCGGGGAGCTGTTTTTT
13	TRBV28	-	TRBJ1-2	-	CASSYPGKYGYTF	TGTGCCAGCAGTTACCCGGGGAAATATGGCTACACCTTC
14	TRBV6-5	TRBD1	TRBJ1-1	few	CASRMGQGNTEAFF	TGTGCCAGCAGGATGGGACAGGGTAACACTGAAGCTTTCTTT
13	TRBV5-1	-	TRBJ2-3	-	CASSLESTDTQYF	TGCGCCAGCAGCTTGGAGAGTACAGATACGCAGTATTTT
13	TRBV2	TRBD1	TRBJ2-7	-	CASKGTADYEQYF	TGTGCCAGCAAGGGGACAGCAGACTACGAGCAGTACTTC
14	TRBV10-3	-	TRBJ2-7	few	CAISGKDRSDEQYF	TGTGCCATCAGTGGAAAAGACAGATCGGACGAGCAGTACTTC
15	TRBV18	TRBD2	TRBJ2-1	-	CASSATSGRYNEQFF	TGTGCCAGCTCTGCGACTAGCGGACGCTACAATGAGCAGTTCTTC
13	TRBV7-9	-	TRBJ1-1	once	CASLRGGNTEAFF	TGTGCCAGCCTCCGTGGTGGGAACACTGAAGCTTTCTTT
15	TRBV5-1	TRBD2	TRBJ2-2	-	CASSLLAGNTGELFF	TGCGCCAGCAGCTTGCTAGCGGGGAACACCGGGGAGCTGTTTTTT
15	TRBV6-5	-	TRBJ2-1	-	CASSYSSGQYNEQFF	TGTGCCAGCAGTTACTCGAGCGGGCAGTACAATGAGCAGTTCTTC
13	TRBV28	-	TRBJ1-5	-	CASSFSPHQPQHF	TGTGCCAGCAGTTTCTCCCCCCATCAGCCCCAGCATTTT
15	TRBV9	-	TRBJ2-6	-	CASSVTLSGANVLTF	TGTGCCAGCAGCGTAACCCTTTCTGGGGCCAACGTCCTGACTTTC
14	TRBV7-2	-	TRBJ2-7	-	CASSLVGGAYEQYF	TGTGCCAGCAGCTTAGTGGGAGGAGCCTACGAGCAGTACTTC
15	TRBV7-6	-	TRBJ2-7	many	CASSLRFGTLYEQYF	TGTGCCAGCAGCCTCCGATTCGGGACTCTTTACGAGCAGTACTTC
17	TRBV7-9	TRBD2	TRBJ2-1	-	CASSSRLAGVSYNEQFF	TGTGCCAGCAGCTCTCGACTAGCGGGAGTGTCCTACAATGAGCAGTTCTTC
13	TRBV28	TRBD1	TRBJ1-1	once	CASSIQGGNWAFF	TGTGCCAGCAGTATCCAAGGGGGCAATTGGGCTTTCTTT
13	TRBV29-1	TRBD1	TRBJ1-5	-	CSVKTGTGQPQHF	TGCAGCGTAAAGACAGGGACCGGTCAGCCCCAGCATTTT
15	TRBV28	-	TRBJ1-2	-	CASSSIGGPIYGYTF	TGTGCCAGCAGTTCCATTGGGGGACCGATCTATGGCTACACCTTC
10	TRBV2	-	TRBJ1-1	-	CASLVTEAFF	TGTGCCAGCTTGGTGACTGAAGCTTTCTTT